This passage covers 26 T cell receptor beta chains from one sample sequenced in a study of TIL therapy for anti-PD-1-resistant metastatic lung cancer (dated by TCRdb to 2020 to 2022). In the paper's terms, the time point label means: pre-treatment sample, taken before nivolumab and TIL therapy. The immunoSEQ v3 hsTCRB kit was used to amplify TCR beta CDR3 regions from genomic DNA through bias-controlled multiplex PCR. In its TCRdb copy, this immuneACCESS table keeps in-frame sequences only and misses some clones. Where compared with another copy, unresolved V genes explain less than half of these, and the others have no known cause. The sample contains about 21,000 clones, around 78% of them found a single time. Roughly 7.3% of the sample is in the top ten clones. The specimen was blood, collected at baseline. These receptors all come from a person aged 25-79 years with non-small cell lung cancer.

A few counts support this clone. The gene calls are TRBV7-2 and TRBJ1-1; D is unresolved. The CDR3 is made up of 14 amino acids. Trimming left V 0 bases short and J 0 bases short, with 5 bases between. The germline CDR1 and CDR2 sequences are SGHTA and FQGNSA. The CDR3: CASSLAGLNTEAFF. CDR3 bases: TGTGCCAGCAGCTTAGCAGGGTTGAACACTGAAGCTTTCTTT. The full variable domain, completed using reference TRBV7-2 and TRBJ1-1, is GAGVSQSPSNKVTEKGKDVELRCDPISGHTALYWYRQSLGQGLEFLIYFQGNSAPDKSGLPSDRFSAERTGGSVSTLTIQRTQQEDSAVYLCASSLAGLNTEAFFGQGTRLTVV.

The chain joins TRBV28 to TRBJ2-5; D perhaps matches TRBD2 (5 bases). Germline V gives CDR1 MDHEN, CDR2 SYDVKM. The CDR3 consists of 14 residues. Trimming removed 7 bases at V and 0 bases at J, with 12 bases between. CDR3 coding DNA: TGTGCCAGCATTGGGAGTCAGGACCAAGAGACCCAGTACTTC. Its protein is CASIGSQDQETQYF. Drawing the rest from reference TRBV28 and TRBJ2-5, the complete variable domain is DVKVTQSSRYLVKRTGEKVFLECVQDMDHENMFWYRQDPGLGLRLIYFSYDVKMKEKGDIPEGYSVSREKKERFSLILESASTNQTSMYLCASIGSQDQETQYFGPGTRLLVL.

This clone has only one observation. The chain links TRBV6-5 to TRBJ1-2, with TRBD1 matching 7 bases. Trimming at V came to 6 bases and at J to 5 bases, leaving 0 bases not matched to a gene. Germline V gene lookup returns CDR1 MNHEY and CDR2 SVGAGI. This CDR3 is 11 amino acids long. CDR3: CASRGQYGYTF. Here the CDR3 DNA reads TGTGCCAGCAGGGGACAGTATGGCTACACCTTC.

The V and J genes are TRBV9 and TRBJ1-4; TRBD1 might be the D (5 bases). Trimming cost V 1 base and J 1 base, with 8 bases left between them. Per germline, CDR1 SGDLS and CDR2 YYNGEE. CDR3 length: 15 amino acids. The DNA of the CDR3 is TGTGCCAGCAGCGTAACAGGAGTAACTAATGAAAAACTGTTTTTT. Amino acids: CASSVTGVTNEKLFF.

J is TRBJ2-3 and V is TRBV7-2; TRBD2 matches at 7 bases. The V gene end was trimmed by 1 base and the J gene end by 2 bases; junction bases not matched to a gene: 6. CDR3 length equals 16 residues. Germline lookup yields CDR1 SGHTA and CDR2 FQGNSA. In DNA form, the CDR3 reads TGTGCCAGCAGCTTAGGGGCCGGGACTAACACAGATACGCAGTATTTT. It translates to CASSLGAGTNTDTQYF.

The chain links TRBV4-3 to TRBJ2-3, with D possibly TRBD2 on 6 matching bases. Germline V gene lookup returns CDR1 LGHNA and CDR2 YSLEER. Trimming left V 0 bases short and J 5 bases short, with 12 bases between. The CDR3 consists of 15 residues. CDR3 sequence reads: CASSQDQLAGDTQYF. The CDR3 DNA sequence: TGCGCCAGCAGCCAAGATCAACTAGCTGGAGATACGCAGTATTTT.

The chain recombines TRBV5-4 with TRBJ1-2; 7 bases agree with TRBD1. The trim removed 0 bases at V and 4 bases at J, leaving 6 bases unmatched. This CDR3 region has 15 residues. Germline CDR1 is SGHNT and CDR2 is YYREEE (reference sequence). The CDR3 region is CASSLGGQTSYGYTF. DNA for the CDR3: TGTGCCAGCAGCTTGGGGGGACAGACGTCCTATGGCTACACCTTC.

J is TRBJ2-3 and V is TRBV5-1, with TRBD1 identical over 8 bases. J lost 4 bases, V lost 3 bases, and 4 bases had no gene match. The CDR3 is 14 residues long. In germline, CDR1 is SGHRS, CDR2 YFSETQ. The CDR3 protein is CASSYGQGADTQYF. DNA of the CDR3: TGCGCCAGCAGCTATGGACAGGGCGCAGATACGCAGTATTTT.

This clone was observed once. The chain combines TRBV2 with TRBJ2-3; tentatively, D is TRBD1 or TRBD2 (6 bases each). V gave up 1 base and J gave up 5 bases, with 16 bases separating them. This CDR3 spans 16 amino acids. Germline V CDR1 and CDR2: SNHLY, FYNNEI. This CDR3 is CASSEDVRGAEDTQYF. DNA for the CDR3: TGTGCCAGCAGTGAAGATGTTAGGGGGGCGGAAGATACGCAGTATTTT.

The genes are TRBV9 and TRBJ2-2, with D possibly being TRBD2 (5 bases). With 0 bases removed from V and 6 bases from J, the gap between germline ends came to 9 bases. Germline V CDR1 and CDR2: SGDLS, YYNGEE. There are 14 residues in the CDR3. The CDR3 protein is CASSVDGGPGELFF. The CDR3 DNA sequence: TGTGCCAGCAGCGTAGATGGAGGTCCCGGGGAGCTGTTTTTT.

The V call is TRBV6-5, the J call TRBJ1-2; the D is unclear. CDR1 is MNHEY and CDR2 is SVGAGI in the germline V gene. The ends were cut back, 9 bases at V and 2 bases at J, with 13 bases in the middle. CDR3 length: 13 residues. The CDR3 protein is CASGRGKNYGYTF. In nucleotides, the CDR3 is TGTGCCAGTGGGCGCGGAAAAAACTATGGCTACACCTTC.

This chain connects TRBV29-1 to TRBJ2-4; D is unclear. CDR1 is SQVTM, CDR2 ANQGSEA, per germline. CDR3 length: 14 residues. Trimming removed 8 bases at V and 9 bases at J, with 23 bases between. The CDR3, as DNA: TGCAGCCCCGCCCCCCGGGCGCCCTGGGGCATTCAGTACTTC. Translation gives CSPAPRAPWGIQYF.

The chain has TRBV15 and TRBJ1-1; no clear D. CDR3 size: 15 residues. V was cut by 0 bases and J by 1 base, with 9 bases left in between. The germline CDR1 and CDR2 sequences are LNHNV and YYDKDF (reference sequence). CDR3 residues: CATSRDTERNTEAFF. In nucleotides, the CDR3 is TGTGCCACCAGCAGAGACACCGAGAGGAACACTGAAGCTTTCTTT.

The V call is TRBV5-1, the J call TRBJ2-3; D gene uncertain. Germline V gives CDR1 SGHRS, CDR2 YFSETQ. Trimming removed 8 bases at V and 4 bases at J, with 14 bases between. The CDR3 is 13 residues long. CDR3 sequence: CASRDHTADTQYF. The CDR3 nucleotides read TGCGCCAGTAGAGACCATACCGCAGATACGCAGTATTTT.

The J gene is TRBJ2-7, the V gene TRBV7-8; unclear D gene. Germline CDR1 and CDR2: SGHVS and FQNEAQ. The V gene lost 2 bases and the J gene lost 7 bases, with 15 bases spanning the gap. This CDR3 contains 14 residues. The CDR3 nucleotides read TGTGCCAGCAGCTTACTAATCTTGGTTGGAGAGCAGTACTTC. Its translation is CASSLLILVGEQYF.

The chain combines TRBV5-1 with TRBJ1-6; D not certain. V was cut by 0 bases and J by 9 bases, with 13 bases left in between. The CDR3 extends over 15 amino acids. Germline CDR1 and CDR2: SGHRS and YFSETQ. This CDR3 is CASSLAEAVGSPLHF. The CDR3 nucleotides read TGCGCCAGCAGCTTGGCCGAAGCCGTGGGTTCACCCCTCCACTTT.

The rearrangement uses TRBV5-1 and TRBJ2-2; D gene ambiguous. Germline CDR1 and CDR2: SGHRS and YFSETQ. Trimming took 4 bases from V and 1 from J, leaving 11 bases between them. CDR3 length equals 15 residues. In DNA, the CDR3 is TGCGCCAGCAGCGGCGTCGCCGGGAACACCGGGGAGCTGTTTTTT. Its protein is CASSGVAGNTGELFF.

The chain carries TRBV27 and TRBJ2-7; 10 positions match TRBD2. J was trimmed by 5 bases and V by 7 bases; bases with no gene match: 14. This CDR3 is built from 16 residues. Germline-derived CDR1 and CDR2 are MNHEY and SMNVEV (reference sequence). CDR3 DNA sequence: TGTGCCAGCAAGGGGCCTAGCGGGAGAAAGTTTCACGAGCAGTACTTC. The encoded protein is CASKGPSGRKFHEQYF.

The chain has TRBV7-8 and TRBJ2-1; TRBD2 aligns across 12 bases. V lost 5 bases, J lost 10 bases, and 9 bases stayed unmatched. Germline CDR1 SGHVS, CDR2 FQNEAQ. The CDR3 is made up of 15 amino acids. The CDR3 DNA sequence: TGTGCCAGCAGCCGTCTAGCGGGGGGGGCTGGGGAGCAGTTCTTC. Amino acid sequence: CASSRLAGGAGEQFF.

V gene TRBV6-5 combines with J gene TRBJ2-3; unclear D gene. Germline CDR1 and CDR2: MNHEY and SVGAGI. The V end was cut by 1 base, the J end by 0 bases, with 5 bases between. CDR3 size: 14 residues. The CDR3 coding sequence is TGTGCCAGCAGTTACTATCGCAGCACAGATACGCAGTATTTT. This encodes CASSYYRSTDTQYF.

The chain employs TRBV7-9 and TRBJ2-2; 9 positions match TRBD2. The CDR3 spans 16 residues. The germline V gene encodes CDR1 SEHNR and CDR2 FQNEAQ (reference sequence). The V gene end was trimmed by 1 base and the J gene end by 5 bases; junction bases not matched to a gene: 5. CDR3 sequence: CASSLVLAGWTGELFF. As DNA, the CDR3 is TGTGCCAGCAGCTTAGTCCTAGCGGGATGGACCGGGGAGCTGTTTTTT. Complete variable domain (other parts from reference TRBV7-9 and TRBJ2-2): DTGVSQNPRHKITKRGQNVTFRCDPISEHNRLYWYRQTLGQGPEFLTYFQNEAQLEKSRLLSDRFSAERPKGSFSTLEIQRTEQGDSAMYLCASSLVLAGWTGELFFGEGSRLTVL.

The genes are TRBV6-1 and TRBJ1-2, with D hard to call. Trimming shortened V by 1 base and J by 8 bases, and 14 bases separated the two germline ends. Germline values: CDR1 MNHNS, CDR2 SASEGT. The CDR3 spans 14 residues. Here the CDR3 DNA reads TGTGCCAGCAGTGAAGAGGCTCTCGGGGTAGGCTACACCTTC. Translated: CASSEEALGVGYTF.

The V call is TRBV7-3, the J call TRBJ2-7, with a possible D match to TRBD1 (5 bases). Germline CDR1 is SGHTA and CDR2 is FQGTGA. Trimming took off 5 bases at V and 1 base at J, with 15 bases between the two ends. CDR3 length: 15 residues. CDR3 nucleotides: TGTGCCAGCAGCCCAAGCAGGGTGAGTTCCTACGAGCAGTACTTC. It translates to CASSPSRVSSYEQYF.

The J gene is TRBJ1-2, the V gene TRBV7-3; 8 nucleotides match TRBD1. This CDR3 has 12 amino acids. With V trimmed by 2 bases and J by 7 bases, 0 bases remained unmatched. Germline CDR1 and CDR2: SGHTA and FQGTGA. The CDR3 loop reads CASSLGQGGYTF. The CDR3 DNA follows: TGTGCCAGCAGCTTAGGACAGGGTGGCTACACCTTC.

This clone was seen more than once but under ten times. V is TRBV27 and J is TRBJ2-3, with 9 bases fitting TRBD2. V was clipped by 4 bases and J by 2 bases; unmatched bases: 7. CDR3 length equals 16 residues. Germline CDR1 reads MNHEY; CDR2 reads SMNVEV (reference sequence). The CDR3 loop reads CASSSLAGAYTDTQYF. The CDR3 nucleotides are TGTGCCAGCAGTTCTTTAGCGGGGGCCTACACAGATACGCAGTATTTT.

This clone has a handful of counts. The chain has TRBV2 and TRBJ2-2; 12 bases are shared with TRBD2. Losses at the gene ends were 6 bases for V and 2 bases for J; bases not matched to a gene: 4. Germline CDR1 is SNHLY and CDR2 is FYNNEI. The length of the CDR3 is 16 residues. The CDR3 nucleotides are TGTGCCAGCAGGCGGACTAGCGGGGCCAACACCGGGGAGCTGTTTTTT. Translating it yields CASRRTSGANTGELFF.